This T cell receptor beta chain was found in a study of blood T cell repertoires in COVID-19. Whole-study context: Samples taken during acute and convalescent COVID-19 were collected in the United States, Italy and Spain. T cells, B-cell-depleted T cells, or PBMCs provided the cDNA or gDNA that served as material.

The CDR3 is made up of 14 amino acids. CDR1 and CDR2 from the germline V gene are SNHLY and FYNNEI. The ends lost 6 bases at V and 1 base at J; junction bases unmatched: 4. Repertoires were generated with immunoSEQ multiplex PCR, while TCRdb's copy carries only in-frame clones and drops some. The sample holds about 74,000 clones, around nine tenths seen once. This rearrangement joins TRBV2 to TRBJ2-7; 9 bases match TRBD1. The clonotype was recovered from a human donor in a cohort sampled during active COVID-19. The specimen sequenced was peripheral blood. This chain's CDR3 is CASRPGQGSYEQYF. For the CDR3, the DNA is TGTGCCAGCAGACCGGGACAGGGTTCCTACGAGCAGTACTTC.